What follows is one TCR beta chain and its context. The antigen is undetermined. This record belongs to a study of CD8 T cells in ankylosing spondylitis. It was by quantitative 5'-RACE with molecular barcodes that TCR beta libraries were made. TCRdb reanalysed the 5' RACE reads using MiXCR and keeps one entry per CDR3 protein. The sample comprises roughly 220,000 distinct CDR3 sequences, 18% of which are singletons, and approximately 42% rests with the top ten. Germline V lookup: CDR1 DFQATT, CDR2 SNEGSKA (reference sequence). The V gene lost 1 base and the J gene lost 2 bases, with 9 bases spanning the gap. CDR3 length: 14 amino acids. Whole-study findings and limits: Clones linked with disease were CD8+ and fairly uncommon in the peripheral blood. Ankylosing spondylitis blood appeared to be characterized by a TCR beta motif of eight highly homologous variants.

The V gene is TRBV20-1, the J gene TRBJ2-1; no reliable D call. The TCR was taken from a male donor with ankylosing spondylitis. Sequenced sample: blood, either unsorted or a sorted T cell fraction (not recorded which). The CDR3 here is CSARGVAPYNEQFF. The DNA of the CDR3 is TGCAGTGCTAGAGGGGTTGCGCCCTACAATGAGCAGTTCTTC.